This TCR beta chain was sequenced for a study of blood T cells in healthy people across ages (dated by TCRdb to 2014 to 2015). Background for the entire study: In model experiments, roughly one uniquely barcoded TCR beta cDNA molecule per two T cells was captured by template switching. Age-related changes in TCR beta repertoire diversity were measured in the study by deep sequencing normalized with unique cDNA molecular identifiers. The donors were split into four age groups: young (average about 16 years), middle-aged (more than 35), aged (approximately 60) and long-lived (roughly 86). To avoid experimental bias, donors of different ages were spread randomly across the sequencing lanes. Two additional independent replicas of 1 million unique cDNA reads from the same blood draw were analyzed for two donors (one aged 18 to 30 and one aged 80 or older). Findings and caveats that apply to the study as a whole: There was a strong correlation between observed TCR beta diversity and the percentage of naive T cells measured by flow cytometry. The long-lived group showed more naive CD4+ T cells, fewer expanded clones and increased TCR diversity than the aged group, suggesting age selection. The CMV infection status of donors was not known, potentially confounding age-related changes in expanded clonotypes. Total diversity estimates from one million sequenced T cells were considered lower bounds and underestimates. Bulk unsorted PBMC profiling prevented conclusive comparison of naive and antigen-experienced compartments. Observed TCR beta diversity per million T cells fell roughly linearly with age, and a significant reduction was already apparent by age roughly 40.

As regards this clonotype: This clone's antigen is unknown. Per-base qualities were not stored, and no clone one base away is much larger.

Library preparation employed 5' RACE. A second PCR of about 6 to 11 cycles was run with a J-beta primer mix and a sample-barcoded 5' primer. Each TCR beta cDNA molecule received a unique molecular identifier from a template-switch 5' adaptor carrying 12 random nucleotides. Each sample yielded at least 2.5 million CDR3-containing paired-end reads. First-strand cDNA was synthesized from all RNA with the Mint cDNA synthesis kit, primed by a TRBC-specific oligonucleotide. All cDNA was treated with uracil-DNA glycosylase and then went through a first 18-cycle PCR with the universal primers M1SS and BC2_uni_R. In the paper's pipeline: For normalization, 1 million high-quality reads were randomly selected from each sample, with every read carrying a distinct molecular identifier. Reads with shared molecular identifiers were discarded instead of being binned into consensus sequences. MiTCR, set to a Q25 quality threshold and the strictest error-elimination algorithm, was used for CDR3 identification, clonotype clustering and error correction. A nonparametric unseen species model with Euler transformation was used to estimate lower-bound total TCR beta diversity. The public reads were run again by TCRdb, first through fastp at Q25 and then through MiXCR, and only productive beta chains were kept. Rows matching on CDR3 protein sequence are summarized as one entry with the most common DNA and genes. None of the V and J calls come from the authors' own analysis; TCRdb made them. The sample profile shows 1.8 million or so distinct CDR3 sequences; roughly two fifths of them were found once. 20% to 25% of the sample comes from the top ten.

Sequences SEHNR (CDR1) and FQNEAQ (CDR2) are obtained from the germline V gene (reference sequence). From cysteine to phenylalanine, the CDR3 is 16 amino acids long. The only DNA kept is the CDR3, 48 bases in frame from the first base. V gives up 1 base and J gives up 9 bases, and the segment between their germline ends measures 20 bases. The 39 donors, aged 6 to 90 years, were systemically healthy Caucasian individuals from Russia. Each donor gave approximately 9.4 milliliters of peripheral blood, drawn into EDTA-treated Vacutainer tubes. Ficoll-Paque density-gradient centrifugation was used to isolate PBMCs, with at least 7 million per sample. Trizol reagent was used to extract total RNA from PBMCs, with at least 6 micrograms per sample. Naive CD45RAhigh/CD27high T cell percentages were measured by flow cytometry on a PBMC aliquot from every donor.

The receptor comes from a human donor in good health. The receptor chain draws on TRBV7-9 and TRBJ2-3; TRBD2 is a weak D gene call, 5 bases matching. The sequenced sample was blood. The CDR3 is CASSLESIGVRGTQYF. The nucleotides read TGTGCCAGCAGCTTAGAATCTATCGGGGTTAGAGGGACGCAGTATTTT.